The sequence of this T cell receptor (beta chain) was determined in a study of T cells in Graves' hyperthyroidism and ophthalmopathy. V was clipped by 4 bases and J by 3 bases; unmatched bases: 8. Germline V CDR1 and CDR2: MGHRA, YSYEKL. CDR3 length equals 15 residues. The CDR3 regions of TCR beta were amplified from RNA transcripts. The study used the HTBI primer set for a first-round RT-PCR of the TCR CDR3. TCRdb ran MiXCR on the multiplex PCR reads and lists one entry per CDR3 protein. The profile shows about 380,000 distinct CDR3 sequences, approximately 17% of them singletons. V usage is TRBV4-1 and J usage is TRBJ2-7; 8 positions agree with TRBD1. The sample taken for sequencing was blood. This clonotype was sampled from a man aged 18 to 30 with Graves' ophthalmopathy. CDR3 loop: CASSLGQGFNYEQYF. The CDR3 DNA reads as TGCGCCAGCAGCCTTGGACAGGGTTTTAACTACGAGCAGTACTTC.